Given below is one TCR beta chain in context. This clonotype has just a few counts. The clone's antigen remains unknown. Base qualities were left out, and no much larger clone turns up one base away. The data originate from a study of CD8 T cells in Susac syndrome (dated by TCRdb to the late 2010s). Background for the entire study: Repertoire sequencing was used to test whether CD8+ T cell activation and differentiation in Susac syndrome was antigen driven.

Study-wide findings and limitations: The study acknowledged that relatively few individuals were included in the TCR sequencing and HLA analysis.

V gives up 4 bases and J gives up 1 base, and the segment between their germline ends measures 14 bases. CDR1 and CDR2 (SEHNR, FQNEAQ) derive from the germline V gene (reference sequence). The CDR3 starts with the cysteine, ends with the phenylalanine, and has 15 residues. CDR3 DNA only is kept here, 45 bases in frame from base 1. RNA was extracted with the RNeasy kit and about 0.5 to 1 ug was reverse transcribed using random hexamers. The immunoSEQ multiplex PCR assay, covering 54 Vbeta and 13 Jbeta segments, was used to amplify TCR beta CDR3 regions. To correct PCR amplification bias, a synthetic template baseline was used for both primer optimization and computational correction. The paper's data handling went like this. Reads were annotated to V, D and J genes according to IMGT and were analyzed with immunoSEQ Analyzer, with only productive sequences retained. Clonality was calculated as one minus the Shannon entropy normalized by log2 of the number of productive unique sequences. For each patient and control, public and private clones were evaluated within the 100 most prevalent clones. Clones were defined as Susac-specific when absent from the healthy and MS cohorts, from about 1,100 published viral clones and from other ImmuneACCESS disease sequences. The public reads were quality trimmed at Q25 with fastp and then assembled into clones with MiXCR by TCRdb, keeping productive beta chains. Each entry is one CDR3 protein sequence, shown with its most common DNA and genes. TCRdb's processing, not the authors', yielded these V and J calls. Present in this sample are 150,000 to 200,000 distinct CDR3 sequences, around 96% of which were seen just once. The biggest ten clones account for 0.14% of the sample.

Peripheral blood CD8+ and CD4+ T cells from healthy donors, Susac syndrome patients and multiple sclerosis patients were profiled using high-throughput TCR beta sequencing. Healthy donors were included as age- and sex-matched controls. Bulk CD8+ and CD4+ T cells were purified by magnetic negative isolation, while CD8+ TEMRA cells were enriched using FACS. Blood was collected in EDTA tubes and processed within 24 hours, with PBMCs isolated through density gradient centrifugation. PBMCs intended for TCR sequencing were cryopreserved in liquid nitrogen and thawed later in a water bath at 37 degrees C. The sorted or isolated CD4+, CD8+ and CD8+ TEMRA cells reached a purity of at least 90%.

The clonotype comes from a human donor in good health. The chain is assembled from TRBV7-9 and TRBJ2-7; the D gene could be either TRBD1 or TRBD2, each agreeing at 5 bases. Sequencing was carried out using CD4+ T cells from PBMCs. The DNA sequence is TGTGCCAGCAGCTCTGGCAGGGAGAAGTCCTACGAGCAGTACTTC. The resulting protein is CASSSGREKSYEQYF.